This TCR beta chain was profiled in a study of blood T cell repertoires in COVID-19. About the research overall: The United States, Italy and Spain provided the acute and convalescent COVID-19 samples. PBMCs, B-cell-depleted T cells, or T cells provided the cDNA or gDNA that made up the material.

In the authors' methods: Amplified reference gene primers provided the basis for estimating nucleated cell counts. Here immunoSEQ multiplex PCR was the method, and the copy in TCRdb shows in-frame clones only, minus some. Clone size and the V and J calls come from that table; the DNA yielded D and trimming. The sample consists of 310,000 or so clones, roughly 92% of them appearing once. Seattle patient enrollment occurred during active infection, with longitudinal follow-up thereafter. V trimming: 3 bases; J trimming: 4 bases; junction bases outside the gene matches: 3. This CDR3 region has 14 residues. Germline V lookup: CDR1 SGHNT, CDR2 YYREEE (reference sequence).

The specimen sequenced was peripheral blood. The J gene is TRBJ2-3, the V gene TRBV5-4; TRBD2 aligns across 9 bases. This TCR was sampled from a woman in her twenties or thirties with COVID-19, enrolled during active disease. The CDR3 DNA reads as TGTGCCAGCAGCTCAGCGGGAGGTCCAGATACGCAGTATTTT. Encoded protein: CASSSAGGPDTQYF.